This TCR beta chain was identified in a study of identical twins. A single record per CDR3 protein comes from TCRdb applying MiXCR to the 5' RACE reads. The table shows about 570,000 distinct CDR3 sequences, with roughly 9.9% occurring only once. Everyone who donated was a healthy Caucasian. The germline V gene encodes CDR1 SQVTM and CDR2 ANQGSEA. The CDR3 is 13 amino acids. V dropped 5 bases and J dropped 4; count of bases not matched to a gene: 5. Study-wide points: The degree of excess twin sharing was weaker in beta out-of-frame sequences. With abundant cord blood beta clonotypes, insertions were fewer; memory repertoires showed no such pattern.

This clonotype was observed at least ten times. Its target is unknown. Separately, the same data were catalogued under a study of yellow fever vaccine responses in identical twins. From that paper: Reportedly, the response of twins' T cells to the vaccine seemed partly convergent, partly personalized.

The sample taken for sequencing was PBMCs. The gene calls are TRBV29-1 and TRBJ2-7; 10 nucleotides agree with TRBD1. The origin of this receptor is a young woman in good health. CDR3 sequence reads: CSVTRDRGYEQYF. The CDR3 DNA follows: TGCAGCGTTACCCGGGACAGGGGTTACGAGCAGTACTTC.